This paragraph covers one T cell receptor (beta chain) sequence. Its target is unknown. Trimming removed 0 bases from V and 1 base from J, with 5 bases in between. Germline V CDR1 and CDR2: SGHDT, YYEEEE. This CDR3 region has 14 residues. These data belong to a study of cytomegalovirus exposure and HLA in healthy donors. General study points: The authors reported that TCR beta sequences could predict HLA-A and HLA-B alleles. These predictions were accurate for most subjects in the first cohort. When analyzed later, the rates of TCR association showed variation by HLA locus, with DRB1 the most and HLA-C the fewest. Roughly even sequencing depth across donors was the assumption behind the presence/absence analyses.

PCR employed 60 Vbeta and 13 Jbeta primers. The data were produced by immunoSEQ multiplex PCR, yet TCRdb's version contains in-frame clones alone and is incomplete. The table has 95,000 to 150,000 clones, roughly 80% seen once; the top ten hold 2.7%. Material: PBMCs. This rearrangement joins TRBV5-6 to TRBJ1-3; unclear D gene. The origin of this receptor is a woman aged 40-49 years in good health and CMV-seropositive. The CDR3 DNA sequence: TGTGCCAGCAGCTTGGGCAGTTCTGGAAACACCATATATTTT. Encoded protein: CASSLGSSGNTIYF. The variable domain in full, with the rest retrieved from reference TRBV5-6 and TRBJ1-3, is DAGVTQSPTHLIKTRGQQVTLRCSPKSGHDTVSWYQQALGQGPQFIFQYYEEEERQRGNFPDRFSGHQFPNYSSELNVNALLLGDSALYLCASSLGSSGNTIYFGEGSWLTVV.